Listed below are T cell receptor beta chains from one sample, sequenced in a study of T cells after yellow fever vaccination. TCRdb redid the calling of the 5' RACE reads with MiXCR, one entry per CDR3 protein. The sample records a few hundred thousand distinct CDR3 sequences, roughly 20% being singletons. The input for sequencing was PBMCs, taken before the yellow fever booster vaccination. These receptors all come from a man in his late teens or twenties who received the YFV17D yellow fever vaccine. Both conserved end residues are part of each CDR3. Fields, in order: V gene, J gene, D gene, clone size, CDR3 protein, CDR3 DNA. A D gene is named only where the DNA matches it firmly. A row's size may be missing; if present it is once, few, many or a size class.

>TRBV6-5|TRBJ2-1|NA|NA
CASSYSRGDEQFF
TGTGCCAGCAGTTACTCTCGGGGAGATGAGCAGTTCTTC
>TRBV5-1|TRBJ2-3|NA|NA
CASSLVGGPGDTQYF
TGCGCCAGCAGCTTGGTAGGAGGCCCCGGGGATACGCAGTATTTT
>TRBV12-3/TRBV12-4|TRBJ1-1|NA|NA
CASTNGAVGAFF
TGTGCCAGCACAAATGGAGCGGTCGGAGCTTTCTTT
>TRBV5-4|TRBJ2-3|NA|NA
CASSFYARTITDTQYF
TGTGCCAGCAGCTTTTACGCCAGGACCATCACAGATACGCAGTATTTT
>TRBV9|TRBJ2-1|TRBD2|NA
CASSEPLAGGNEQFF
TGTGCCAGCAGCGAGCCCCTAGCGGGGGGCAATGAGCAGTTCTTC
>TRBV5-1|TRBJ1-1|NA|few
CASSLIQGSEAFF
TGCGCCAGCAGCCTAATACAGGGATCTGAAGCTTTCTTT
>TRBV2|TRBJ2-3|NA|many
CASGGASRTDTQYF
TGTGCCAGCGGGGGGGCCTCACGCACAGATACGCAGTATTTT
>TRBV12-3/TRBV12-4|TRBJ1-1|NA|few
CASTNFGVTEAFF
TGTGCCAGCACAAATTTCGGGGTGACTGAAGCTTTCTTT
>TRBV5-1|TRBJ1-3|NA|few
CASSSKTGNTIYF
TGCGCCAGCAGCTCCAAAACTGGAAACACCATATATTTT
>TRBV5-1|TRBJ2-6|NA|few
CASSFSASGANVLTF
TGCGCCAGCAGCTTCTCAGCGTCTGGGGCCAACGTCCTGACTTTC
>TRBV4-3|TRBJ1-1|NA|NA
CASSQVLGDTEAFF
TGCGCCAGCAGCCAAGTCTTAGGGGACACTGAAGCTTTCTTT
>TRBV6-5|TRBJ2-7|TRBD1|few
CASSYSGTGGSYEQYF
TGTGCCAGCAGTTACTCGGGGACAGGGGGCTCCTACGAGCAGTACTTC
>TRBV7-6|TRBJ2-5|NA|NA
CASSLGSEKTQYF
TGTGCCAGCAGCTTAGGTTCAGAAAAGACCCAGTACTTC
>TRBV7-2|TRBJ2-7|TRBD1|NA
CASRQTGTGGEQYF
TGTGCCAGCAGACAGACCGGGACAGGGGGGGAGCAGTACTTC
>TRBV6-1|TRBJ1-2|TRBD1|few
CASINRGHDYGYTF
TGTGCCAGCATCAACAGGGGGCACGACTATGGCTACACCTTC
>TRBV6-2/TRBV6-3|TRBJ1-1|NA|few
CASRLTGPTEAFF
TGTGCCAGCAGGCTGACAGGACCCACTGAAGCTTTCTTT
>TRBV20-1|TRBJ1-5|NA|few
CSALPARGNQPQHF
TGCAGTGCCCTCCCGGCCAGGGGCAATCAGCCCCAGCATTTT
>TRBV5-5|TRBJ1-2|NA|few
CASCPRPGGFGYTF
TGTGCCAGCTGCCCTCGCCCGGGGGGATTTGGCTACACCTTC
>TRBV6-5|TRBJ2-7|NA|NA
CASSYSMPSYEQYF
TGTGCCAGCAGTTACTCCATGCCCTCCTACGAGCAGTACTTC
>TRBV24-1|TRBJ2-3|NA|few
CAAGAGTDTQYF
TGTGCCGCCGGGGCAGGCACAGATACGCAGTATTTT
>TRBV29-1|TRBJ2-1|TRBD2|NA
CSVGTSGGFDEQFF
TGCAGCGTAGGAACTAGCGGGGGATTCGATGAGCAGTTCTTC
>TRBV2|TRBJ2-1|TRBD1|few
CASRGDRFYNEQFF
TGTGCCAGCAGGGGGGACAGGTTCTACAATGAGCAGTTCTTC
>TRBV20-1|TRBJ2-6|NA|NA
CSAAYPGANVLTF
TGCAGTGCCGCCTACCCCGGGGCCAACGTCCTGACTTTC
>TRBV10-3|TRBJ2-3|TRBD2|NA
CAISEVSLAGAQDTQYF
TGTGCCATCAGTGAGGTCTCACTAGCGGGGGCCCAAGATACGCAGTATTTT
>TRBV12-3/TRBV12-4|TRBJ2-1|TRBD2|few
CASSLWPAGDEQFF
TGTGCCAGCAGTTTATGGCCAGCGGGGGATGAGCAGTTCTTC
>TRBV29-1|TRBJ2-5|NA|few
CSVEQGSETQYF
TGCAGCGTTGAGCAGGGTTCGGAGACCCAGTACTTC
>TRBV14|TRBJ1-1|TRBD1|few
CASSQGVSTEAFF
TGTGCCAGCAGTCAGGGGGTAAGCACTGAAGCTTTCTTT
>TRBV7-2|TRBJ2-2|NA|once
CASSLAPPGELFF
TGTGCCAGCAGCTTAGCGCCCCCCGGGGAGCTGTTTTTT
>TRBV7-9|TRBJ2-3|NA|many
CASSSDWGTDTQYF
TGTGCCAGCAGCTCCGACTGGGGCACAGATACGCAGTATTTT
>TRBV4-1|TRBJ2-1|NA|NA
CASSQKTPALSYNEQFF
TGCGCCAGCAGCCAAAAAACTCCAGCCCTCTCCTACAATGAGCAGTTCTTC
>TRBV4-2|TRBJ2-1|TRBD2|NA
CASSQDSLRGANEQFF
TGTGCCAGCAGCCAAGACTCGCTGCGGGGGGCCAATGAGCAGTTCTTC
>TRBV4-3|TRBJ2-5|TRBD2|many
CASSQGTSGGETQYF
TGCGCCAGCAGTCAGGGGACTAGCGGGGGCGAGACCCAGTACTTC
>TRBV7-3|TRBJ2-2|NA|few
CASSPPGYTGELFF
TGTGCCAGCAGCCCTCCCGGCTACACCGGGGAGCTGTTTTTT
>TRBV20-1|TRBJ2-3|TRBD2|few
CSALPLGTSGGTDTQYF
TGCAGTGCCCTCCCCCTTGGGACTAGCGGGGGCACAGATACGCAGTATTTT
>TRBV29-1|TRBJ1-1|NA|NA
CSVEWNTEAFF
TGCAGCGTTGAGTGGAACACTGAAGCTTTCTTT
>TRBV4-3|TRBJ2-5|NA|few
CASSQDLRGEETQYF
TGCGCCAGCAGCCAAGATCTGCGGGGAGAGGAGACCCAGTACTTC
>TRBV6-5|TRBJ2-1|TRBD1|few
CATLFRDRGENEQFF
TGTGCCACCCTATTCCGGGACAGGGGGGAGAATGAGCAGTTCTTC
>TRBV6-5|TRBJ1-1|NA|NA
CASIPTGMNTEAFF
TGTGCCAGCATCCCGACGGGGATGAACACTGAAGCTTTCTTT
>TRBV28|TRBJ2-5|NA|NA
CASSFRAVQETQYF
TGTGCCAGCAGTTTTAGAGCAGTCCAAGAGACCCAGTACTTC
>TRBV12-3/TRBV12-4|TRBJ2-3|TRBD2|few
CASRLRNSGVEDTQYF
TGTGCCAGCAGACTCCGGAATAGCGGGGTAGAAGATACGCAGTATTTT
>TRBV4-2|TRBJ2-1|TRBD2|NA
CASSPRLAGLYEQFF
TGTGCCAGCAGCCCCCGACTAGCGGGGCTTTATGAGCAGTTCTTC
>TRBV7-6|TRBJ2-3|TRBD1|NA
CASSSTGGPTDTQYF
TGTGCCAGCAGCTCTACAGGGGGGCCCACAGATACGCAGTATTTT
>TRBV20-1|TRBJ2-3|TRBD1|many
CSARGQGTADTQYF
TGCAGTGCAAGAGGACAGGGGACGGCAGATACGCAGTATTTT
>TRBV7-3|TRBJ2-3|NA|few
CASSYGPPSTDTQYF
TGTGCCAGCAGTTACGGTCCCCCGAGCACAGATACGCAGTATTTT
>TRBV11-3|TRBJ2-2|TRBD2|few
CASSWGLAGLNTGELFF
TGTGCCAGCAGCTGGGGACTAGCGGGGCTTAACACCGGGGAGCTGTTTTTT
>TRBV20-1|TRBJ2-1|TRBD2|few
CSTRGPGGLYEQFF
TGCAGCACAAGGGGTCCGGGGGGGCTGTACGAGCAGTTCTTC
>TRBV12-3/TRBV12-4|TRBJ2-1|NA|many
CASSYLGYNEQFF
TGTGCCAGCAGTTACTTGGGATACAATGAGCAGTTCTTC
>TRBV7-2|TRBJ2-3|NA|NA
CASLRTSTPLTDTQYF
TGTGCCAGCCTCCGCACTAGCACCCCACTCACAGATACGCAGTATTTT
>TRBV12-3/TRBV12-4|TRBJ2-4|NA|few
CASSLAGSDIQYF
TGTGCCAGCAGTTTAGCGGGGAGCGACATTCAGTACTTC
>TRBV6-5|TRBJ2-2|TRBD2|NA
CASSKRTSGGHTGELFF
TGTGCCAGCAGTAAGCGGACTAGCGGGGGCCACACCGGGGAGCTGTTTTTT
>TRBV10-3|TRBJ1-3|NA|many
CAISGQPSSGNTIYF
TGTGCCATCAGTGGACAGCCTAGCTCTGGAAACACCATATATTTT
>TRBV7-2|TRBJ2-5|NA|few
CASSFVAGAQETQYF
TGTGCCAGCAGCTTTGTTGCGGGGGCACAAGAGACCCAGTACTTC
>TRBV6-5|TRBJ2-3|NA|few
CASSRSEADTQYF
TGTGCCAGCAGCCGGAGCGAGGCGGATACGCAGTATTTT
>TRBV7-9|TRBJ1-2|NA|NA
CASSRGGQNYGYTF
TGTGCCAGCAGTAGGGGGGGGCAAAACTATGGCTACACCTTC
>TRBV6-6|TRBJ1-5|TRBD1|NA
CASSYSRQGASQPQHF
TGTGCCAGCAGTTACTCCCGACAGGGGGCAAGTCAGCCCCAGCATTTT
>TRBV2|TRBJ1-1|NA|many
CASLPPGPLAFF
TGTGCCAGCCTCCCTCCGGGACCCTTGGCTTTCTTT
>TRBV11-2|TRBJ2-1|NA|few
CASSLEKAGEQFF
TGTGCCAGCAGCTTAGAGAAAGCGGGTGAGCAGTTCTTC
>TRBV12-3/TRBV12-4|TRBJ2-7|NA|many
CASSLRGTASYEQYF
TGTGCCAGCAGTCTAAGGGGGACGGCGTCCTACGAGCAGTACTTC
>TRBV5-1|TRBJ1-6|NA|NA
CASSLEPGRSNSPLHF
TGCGCCAGCAGCTTGGAACCGGGGAGGTCGAATTCACCCCTCCACTTT
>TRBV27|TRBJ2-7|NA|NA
CASSLSPQGYEQYF
TGTGCCAGCAGTTTATCACCTCAGGGTTACGAGCAGTACTTC